This T cell receptor beta chain was sequenced in a study of T cells after yellow fever vaccination. CDR3 length equals 12 residues. Germline CDR1 is DFQATT and CDR2 is SNEGSKA (reference sequence). J lost 7 bases, V lost 4 bases, and 6 bases had no gene match. In TCRdb, the 5' RACE reads were re-called with MiXCR into one record per CDR3 protein. The data hold just over 250,000 distinct CDR3 sequences, with roughly 4.8% observed a single time. The input for sequencing was CD4+ T cells sorted from PBMCs, taken on the day of the yellow fever booster vaccination. The V gene is TRBV20-1, the J gene TRBJ2-7; 8 nucleotides agree with TRBD1. The receptor was derived from a man between 18 and 29 years old who received the YFV17D yellow fever vaccine. CDR3 protein: CSATDRVGEQYF. CDR3 coding DNA: TGCAGTGCTACGGACAGGGTTGGAGAGCAGTACTTC.